The present T cell receptor beta chain was sequenced within a study of cytomegalovirus exposure and HLA in healthy donors listed by TCRdb under 2017. For the study in its entirety: According to an earlier analysis of around 600 of the donors, about 179 million T cells yielded approximately 120 million unique TCR beta sequences and more than 250 Gb of sequence data. High-throughput TCR immunosequencing, statistical association of individual TCRs with disease status, and machine learning were combined to predict cytomegalovirus infection status. An earlier analysis of 587 of the donors applied high-throughput TCR beta sequencing to assess whether each TCR beta V gene segment acted as functional or pseudogenic. Besides the first cohort of roughly 640 subjects, a separate validation cohort made up of over 100 different subjects was used. A later genetic analysis used genome-wide SNP genotypes for about three fifths of the 666 donors, treating that subset as a discovery cohort. In the later analysis, no new phenotypic data were used to find candidate immune exposures; instead, reliance was placed on TCR beta sequences and their occurrence across donors. Among some 400 genotyped donors of the cohort, an average of roughly 230,000 unique TCR beta nucleotide sequences was sequenced per donor, of which 15% to 20% were non-productive. Typing coverage differed by locus: A, B, C, DRB1 and DQB1 were typed in about 620-640 donors, DQA1 in 500 to 550, DPA1 in around 600, and DPB1 in around 440. Donor age, sex, ethnicity and CMV serostatus were compiled together with the repertoire data. All discovery cohort repertoires had been generated on a single sequencing platform. Roughly 5 DR-DQ haplotypes were handled as single units for association and clustering because linkage in the cohort was strong. The study aimed to test whether cataloging public T cell receptors could reveal signatures of past pathogen exposure. Of the 300 to 400 genotyped donors, 65% to 90% fell in the genetic ancestry cluster associated with self-reported Caucasian donors. The T cell repertoires of under 700 subjects were profiled by immunosequencing and related to cytomegalovirus serostatus. In a later analysis, previously published TCR beta repertoires from hundreds of donors were re-analyzed and high-resolution HLA genotyping was added so that TCR occurrence patterns could be studied. Roughly 300 gigabases of sequencing data and roughly 90 million unique TCR sequences were included in an early release covering about 620 HLA-typed donors. Class I and class II HLA loci were covered by the typing at four-digit resolution. The paper's findings and limits, for the study overall: In a later analysis, several top co-occurrence clusters were reported to appear linked to parvovirus B19, influenza, CMV and Epstein-Barr virus. A further reported finding was that TCR beta sequences accurately predicted the HLA-A and HLA-B alleles for most subjects in the first cohort. Strong co-occurrence of HLA alleles, especially DR and DQ, made assigning TCR associations to individual alleles difficult. A later analysis found that TCR association rates varied across HLA loci, with DRB1 alleles showing the most associated TCRs and HLA-C alleles the fewest. In vitro tests confirmed that a few of the cytomegalovirus-associated TCR beta chains recognize cytomegalovirus antigens. Because HLA typing was unavailable for some donors at each locus, only the typed subset was used in association tests. While some public TCRs were present in many individuals, most TCR sequences turned up only very rarely across donors. Seventeen rarely observed V segments, including chromosome 9 orphons, were excluded from the earlier analysis of several hundred of the donors because counts were too low. A group of highly shared sequence variants was considered likely to be a technical artifact of the sequencing pipeline. The study listed 150 to 200 TCR beta chains as associated with cytomegalovirus. In an earlier analysis of around 600 of the donors, most TCR beta V segments appeared in productive rearrangements about 87% or about 30% of the time, broadly matching IMGT annotations. In a later genetic analysis, fewer N-insertions in productive TCRs were reported among donors in an Asian-associated ancestry cluster than the 666-donor mean. Roughly uniform sequencing depth across donors was assumed in presence/absence analyses, although this assumption may not hold. In a later genetic analysis, a missense DCLRE1C variant was associated with V-gene and J-gene trimming of TCR beta chains, and the association was replicated in an independent cohort. CMV serostatus was the only immune exposure information available for the cohort. According to the authors, the approach could potentially be generalized to other disease states and immunological phenotypes. This cohort had only TCR beta chains sequenced, and the lack of alpha or paired-chain data limited which features could be detected. In a later analysis, HLA-associated TCR beta chains were found to be more clonally expanded and to have lower generation probabilities than equally common non-associated chains. Cytomegalovirus status was reported to be diagnosed by the classifier with high specificity and sensitivity in both the original and validation cohorts. A later analysis found that most CMV-associated TCR beta chains appeared HLA-restricted, with HLA associations seemingly driven largely by CMV exposure. The 87-base-pair reads could not distinguish some IMGT-functional V segments, including TRBV6-2 and TRBV6-3, so those segments were excluded. At a false discovery rate of 0.05, a later analysis linked under 20,000 TCR beta sequences to specific HLA alleles. Linkage disequilibrium might explain the correlated functional status among segregating V segments, but an unknown experimental factor could not be ruled out.

This clone was observed a handful of times. The clone's antigen remains unknown. No per-base quality is available; no much larger clone lies one base away. The cohort was made up of approximately 700 healthy bone marrow donors. At the time of sampling, all cohort members were nominally healthy, though unrecorded immune exposures were likely present. The donor was CMV seropositive and belonged to the group of 250 to 300 seropositive cohort members. A peripheral blood sample was collected from each donor, and TCR beta sequencing was performed on peripheral blood mononuclear cells. The Qiagen DNeasy Blood Extraction Kit was used to extract genomic DNA from the blood cell samples. The library was generated by the immunoSEQ multiplex PCR assay. For the multiplex PCR, a mixture combining 60 forward primers for TCR Vbeta segments and 13 reverse primers for TCR Jbeta segments was used. Amplification of the CDR3 region of rearranged TCR beta genes was performed with a multiplex PCR assay on genomic DNA. The amplified TCR beta libraries were sequenced on the Illumina HiSeq System as 87-base-pair reads. The original methods were these. A later analysis tallied 75 million to 95 million unique TCR beta chains across the 666 repertoires, and about 10 million of those chains were shared by two or more donors. Raw reads were error-corrected and collapsed into unique sequences with a nearest-neighbor algorithm that merged closely related sequences to remove PCR and sequencing errors. V, D and J gene segments were assigned by aligning CDR3 sequences to IMGT reference sequences. For a sequence to be retained, a match of at least six nucleotides was required to both a V gene segment and a J gene segment. Rearrangements were classified as productive when the CDR3 lacked stop codons and remained in frame with V and J, and all other rearrangements were classified as non-productive. CDR3 was defined by IMGT convention, running from the second conserved V-encoded cysteine to the conserved J-encoded phenylalanine. The earlier analysis of about 610 of the donors excluded sequences that lacked an unambiguous match to a single V gene segment. An earlier analysis of roughly 590 of the donors called V segments functional above 56.7% productive rearrangements and segregating when the between-donor standard deviation exceeded 5%. A statistical classification framework was built to diagnose cytomegalovirus status from the catalog of TCR beta chain sequences. V and J gene assignment, in a later analysis, came from comparing TCR nucleotide sequences with IMGT/GENE-DB human TR gene sequences. In a later analysis, CDR3 sequences and most-parsimonious VDJ recombination scenarios were assigned using the TCRdist pipeline. In a later analysis, each TCR beta chain was defined by its CDR3 amino acid sequence together with its V-gene family, and reads lacking a unique V-gene family were excluded. In a later analysis, fewer than 650 highly shared, low-generation-probability nucleotide sequences were removed to address suspected cross-contamination and a sequencing artifact. In a later analysis, a clonal expansion index was calculated for each public chain from normalized within-repertoire ranks of inferred template counts. A later analysis computed generation probabilities with a VDJ recombination model fitted to out-of-frame rearrangements, and checked the results against IGoR. Hypergeometric tests were used in a later analysis to score TCR-TCR, TCR-HLA and TCR-CMV co-occurrence, with a repertoire-size bias correction applied to the TCR pairs. A later analysis estimated false discovery rates by permuting HLA or CMV assignments 20 times. In a later analysis, co-occurring TCRs were grouped using DBSCAN, and TCRdist sequence similarity was added for clustering within HLA-allele-positive subsets. For co-occurrence clustering, repertoires with fewer than 30,000 or more than 120,000 public chains were excluded, along with about five repertoires with anomalous nucleotide sharing. TCRdb stores this immuneACCESS table with in-frame sequences only. Part of the clones is absent; in the studies checked, under half of the shortfall reflects unresolved V genes, and no reason is known for the rest. V and J calls and clone size are copied from that table; D and trimming were computed from the DNA. The table for this sample lists approximately 130,000 clones; roughly 8.6% of them were counted only once. The leading ten clones occupy around 6% of the sample.

From the germline V gene, CDR1 is MDHEN and CDR2 is SYDVKM. The CDR3 runs 12 amino acids, cysteine and phenylalanine included. The read is trimmed to its CDR3 DNA, 36 bases read in frame from base 1. The germline ends are 6 bases apart after V is trimmed by 1 base and J by 5 bases. This receptor was obtained from a woman aged 35 to 49 in good health and CMV-seropositive. The sequence joins TRBV28 to TRBJ2-7, with no confidently assigned D gene. Source material: PBMCs. The CDR3 loop reads CASSLSADEQYF. The DNA reads TGTGCCAGCAGTTTATCTGCGGACGAGCAGTACTTC. Reference TRBV28 and TRBJ2-7 genes cover what lies past the CDR3, so the full variable domain is DVKVTQSSRYLVKRTGEKVFLECVQDMDHENMFWYRQDPGLGLRLIYFSYDVKMKEKGDIPEGYSVSREKKERFSLILESASTNQTSMYLCASSLSADEQYFGPGTRLTVT.